This is a list of T cell receptor beta chains from one sample in a study of T cell changes during pregnancy in multiple sclerosis. Profiled with immunoSEQ multiplex PCR; TCRdb holds only in-frame clones, not every one. Of about 87,000 clones listed, 90% to 95% were seen once; the top ten hold 1.3% to 1.5%. The starting material was peripheral blood, obtained in the third trimester of pregnancy. These receptors originate from a female donor in good health, enrolled as a control in a pregnancy study. CDR3s include the opening cysteine and the closing phenylalanine or tryptophan. Each record gives: CDR3 protein, CDR3 DNA, J gene, V gene, clone size, D gene. The D gene is left open where the match is weak. Expanded clones get a size class; other rows say once, few or many, or leave the size out.

CDR3aa: CASSSPGTGDEKLFF
CDR3nt: TGTGCCAGCAGTTCCCCCGGGACAGGAGATGAAAAACTGTTTTTT
j_gene: TRBJ1-4
v_gene: TRBV28
abundance: NA
d_gene: TRBD1

CDR3aa: CASSLVGQGYNEQFF
CDR3nt: TGCGCCAGCAGCTTGGTGGGACAGGGCTACAATGAGCAGTTCTTC
j_gene: TRBJ2-1
v_gene: TRBV5-1
abundance: few
d_gene: TRBD1

CDR3aa: CASSLARKLDNEQFF
CDR3nt: TGTGCCAGCAGCTTAGCGCGTAAACTAGACAATGAGCAGTTCTTC
j_gene: TRBJ2-1
v_gene: TRBV7-9
abundance: NA
d_gene: NA

CDR3aa: CASSVRGQPYNEQFF
CDR3nt: TGTGCCAGCTCTGTCCGGGGACAGCCCTACAATGAGCAGTTCTTC
j_gene: TRBJ2-1
v_gene: TRBV7-9
abundance: NA
d_gene: TRBD1

CDR3aa: CASSYGLADTGELFF
CDR3nt: TGTGCCAGCAGCTATGGACTAGCAGACACCGGGGAGCTGTTTTTT
j_gene: TRBJ2-2
v_gene: TRBV9
abundance: NA
d_gene: TRBD2

CDR3aa: CASSPTGFNEQFF
CDR3nt: TGTGCCAGCAGTCCTACAGGGTTCAATGAGCAGTTCTTC
j_gene: TRBJ2-1
v_gene: TRBV2
abundance: NA
d_gene: NA

CDR3aa: CASSVSTPSGRVVGTDTQYF
CDR3nt: TGTGCCAGCAGCGTTTCAACCCCTAGCGGGAGGGTGGTGGGCACAGATACGCAGTATTTT
j_gene: TRBJ2-3
v_gene: TRBV9
abundance: NA
d_gene: TRBD2

CDR3aa: CASSTGQGSYEQYF
CDR3nt: TGCGCCAGCAGCACCGGACAGGGGTCCTACGAGCAGTACTTC
j_gene: TRBJ2-7
v_gene: TRBV5-1
abundance: NA
d_gene: TRBD1

CDR3aa: CASSMGTWSNQPQHF
CDR3nt: TGCGCCAGCAGTATGGGGACTTGGAGCAATCAGCCCCAGCATTTT
j_gene: TRBJ1-5
v_gene: TRBV10-2
abundance: NA
d_gene: NA

CDR3aa: CASTPEFRTDTQYF
CDR3nt: TGTGCCAGCACCCCGGAGTTCCGCACAGATACGCAGTATTTT
j_gene: TRBJ2-3
v_gene: TRBV27
abundance: NA
d_gene: NA

CDR3aa: CASSLGANEKLFF
CDR3nt: TGCGCCAGCAGCCTTGGAGCAAATGAAAAACTGTTTTTT
j_gene: TRBJ1-4
v_gene: TRBV5-1
abundance: NA
d_gene: NA

CDR3aa: CASSFGGTGGETQYF
CDR3nt: TGCGCCAGCAGCTTTGGCGGGACGGGAGGGGAGACCCAGTACTTC
j_gene: TRBJ2-5
v_gene: TRBV5-1
abundance: NA
d_gene: TRBD2

CDR3aa: CASSRQGDSDQPQHF
CDR3nt: TGCGCCAGCAGCAGACAGGGTGATAGTGATCAGCCCCAGCATTTT
j_gene: TRBJ1-5
v_gene: TRBV5-1
abundance: NA
d_gene: TRBD1

CDR3aa: CASSVAVTSGSYEQYF
CDR3nt: TGTGCCAGCAGCGTAGCTGTGACTAGCGGGAGCTACGAGCAGTACTTC
j_gene: TRBJ2-7
v_gene: TRBV9
abundance: NA
d_gene: TRBD2

CDR3aa: CASSLAGREGAGELFF
CDR3nt: TGCGCCAGCAGCTTGGCCGGGCGGGAGGGCGCCGGGGAGCTGTTTTTT
j_gene: TRBJ2-2
v_gene: TRBV5-1
abundance: NA
d_gene: TRBD2

CDR3aa: CASSQGDRNTEAFF
CDR3nt: TGCGCCAGCAGCCAGGGGGACAGGAACACTGAAGCTTTCTTT
j_gene: TRBJ1-1
v_gene: TRBV4-1
abundance: few
d_gene: TRBD1

CDR3aa: CASSLGGQSSGNTIYF
CDR3nt: TGCGCCAGCAGCTTGGGAGGACAGTCGAGTGGAAACACCATATATTTT
j_gene: TRBJ1-3
v_gene: TRBV5-1
abundance: once
d_gene: NA

CDR3aa: CASSSTVYSGRAMGNEQFF
CDR3nt: TGCGCCAGCAGCTCTACCGTTTATAGCGGGAGGGCAATGGGCAATGAGCAGTTCTTC
j_gene: TRBJ2-1
v_gene: TRBV5-1
abundance: once
d_gene: TRBD2

CDR3aa: CASSPGGGGAETQYF
CDR3nt: TGTGCCAGCAGCCCCGGTGGGGGGGGCGCAGAGACCCAGTACTTC
j_gene: TRBJ2-5
v_gene: TRBV9
abundance: once
d_gene: NA

CDR3aa: CASRGLLAFSTDTQYF
CDR3nt: TGTGCCAGCAGGGGCCTACTAGCGTTTAGCACAGATACGCAGTATTTT
j_gene: TRBJ2-3
v_gene: TRBV2
abundance: NA
d_gene: TRBD2

CDR3aa: CASSEPNEQFF
CDR3nt: TGTGCCAGCAGTGAACCGAATGAGCAGTTCTTC
j_gene: TRBJ2-1
v_gene: TRBV6-1
abundance: NA
d_gene: NA

CDR3aa: CASSRDRADTGELFF
CDR3nt: TGCGCCAGCAGCCGGGACAGGGCAGACACCGGGGAGCTGTTTTTT
j_gene: TRBJ2-2
v_gene: TRBV5-1
abundance: NA
d_gene: TRBD1

CDR3aa: CASSKNLAGQETQYF
CDR3nt: TGTGCCAGCAGTAAGAATCTAGCGGGGCAAGAGACCCAGTACTTC
j_gene: TRBJ2-5
v_gene: TRBV27
abundance: NA
d_gene: TRBD2